This TCR beta chain comes out of a study of blood T cell repertoires in COVID-19. As for the study in general: The United States, Italy and Spain provided the acute and convalescent COVID-19 samples.

The CDR3 loop spans 15 amino acids. Germline assignment: CDR1 MNHEY and CDR2 SVGAGI. Trimming stripped 6 bases from V and 2 bases from J, with 11 bases between. Authors' analysis steps: Amplification with reference gene primers provided the estimates of nucleated cell counts. The protocol was immunoSEQ multiplex PCR, while the TCRdb copy is restricted to in-frame clones and leaves out a portion. V and J calls and clone size are given by that table; D and trimming were obtained from the DNA. The table records some 400,000 clones, more than 70% of them present only once. This TCR was sampled from a woman in her thirties with COVID-19, enrolled during active disease. Material: peripheral blood. This chain uses TRBV6-5 with TRBJ1-6; no firm D call. CDR3 nucleotide sequence: TGTGCCAGCAGCCTTGACTCAGCCTATAATTCACCCCTCCACTTT. Translation gives CASSLDSAYNSPLHF.